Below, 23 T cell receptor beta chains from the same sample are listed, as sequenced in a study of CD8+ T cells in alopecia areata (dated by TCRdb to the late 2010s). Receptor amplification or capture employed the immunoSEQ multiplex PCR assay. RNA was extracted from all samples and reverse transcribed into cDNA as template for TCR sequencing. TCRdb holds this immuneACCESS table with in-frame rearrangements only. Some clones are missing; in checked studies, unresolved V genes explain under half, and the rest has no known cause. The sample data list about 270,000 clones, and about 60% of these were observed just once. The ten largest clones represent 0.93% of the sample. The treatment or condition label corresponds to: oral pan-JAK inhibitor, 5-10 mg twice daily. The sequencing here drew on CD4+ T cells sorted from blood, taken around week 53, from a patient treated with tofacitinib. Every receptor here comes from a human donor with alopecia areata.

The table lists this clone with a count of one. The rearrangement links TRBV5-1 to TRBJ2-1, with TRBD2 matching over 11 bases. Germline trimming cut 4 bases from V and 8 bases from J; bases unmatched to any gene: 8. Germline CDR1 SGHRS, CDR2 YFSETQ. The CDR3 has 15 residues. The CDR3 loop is CASSQGTSGVDEQFF. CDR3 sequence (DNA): TGCGCCAGCAGCCAGGGGACTAGCGGTGTGGATGAGCAGTTCTTC.

CDR3 sequence (DNA): TGTGCCAGCAGCGTAGAGGGGTATCAGCCCCAGCATTTT. As protein: CASSVEGYQPQHF. The chain uses TRBV9 and TRBJ1-5; TRBD1 might be the D (5 bases). From germline, CDR1 is SGDLS and CDR2 YYNGEE. The CDR3 spans 13 residues. The V end was cut by 0 bases, the J end by 5 bases, with 6 bases between.

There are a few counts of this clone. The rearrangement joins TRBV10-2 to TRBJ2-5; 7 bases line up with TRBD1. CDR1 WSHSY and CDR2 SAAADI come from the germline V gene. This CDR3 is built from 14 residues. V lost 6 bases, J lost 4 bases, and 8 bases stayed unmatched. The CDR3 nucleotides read TGCGCCAGCAGGCCCACAGGGGTGGGAGAGACCCAGTACTTC. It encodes CASRPTGVGETQYF.

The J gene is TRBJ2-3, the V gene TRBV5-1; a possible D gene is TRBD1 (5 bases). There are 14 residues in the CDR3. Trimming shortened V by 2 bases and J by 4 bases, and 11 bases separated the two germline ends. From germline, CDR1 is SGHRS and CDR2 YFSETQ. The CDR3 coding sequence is TGCGCCAGCAGCTTTCAGGGTAATCCAGATACGCAGTATTTT. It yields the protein CASSFQGNPDTQYF.

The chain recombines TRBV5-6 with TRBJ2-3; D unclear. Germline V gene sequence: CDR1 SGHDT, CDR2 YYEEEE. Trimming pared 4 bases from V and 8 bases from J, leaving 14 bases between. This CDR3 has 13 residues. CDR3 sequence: CASSPRVARTQYF. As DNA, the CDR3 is TGTGCCAGCAGCCCTCGGGTAGCTCGTACGCAGTATTTT.

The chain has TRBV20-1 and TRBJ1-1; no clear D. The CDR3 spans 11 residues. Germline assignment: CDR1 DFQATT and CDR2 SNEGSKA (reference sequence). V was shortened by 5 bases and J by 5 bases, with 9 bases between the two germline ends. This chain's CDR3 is CSALFWTEAFF. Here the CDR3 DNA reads TGCAGTGCTTTATTTTGGACTGAAGCTTTCTTT.

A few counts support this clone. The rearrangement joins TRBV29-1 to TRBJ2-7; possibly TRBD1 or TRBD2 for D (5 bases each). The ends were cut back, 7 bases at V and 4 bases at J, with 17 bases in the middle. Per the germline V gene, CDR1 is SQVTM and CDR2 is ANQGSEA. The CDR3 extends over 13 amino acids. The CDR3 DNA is TGCAGCGCCCGCAGGGACCAGCTGTACGAGCAGTACTTC. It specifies CSARRDQLYEQYF.

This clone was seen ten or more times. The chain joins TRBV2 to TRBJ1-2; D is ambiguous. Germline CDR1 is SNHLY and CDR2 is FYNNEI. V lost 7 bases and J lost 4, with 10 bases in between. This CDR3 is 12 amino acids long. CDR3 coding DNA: TGTGCCAGCACTACGACGGGCTATGGCTACACCTTC. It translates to CASTTTGYGYTF.

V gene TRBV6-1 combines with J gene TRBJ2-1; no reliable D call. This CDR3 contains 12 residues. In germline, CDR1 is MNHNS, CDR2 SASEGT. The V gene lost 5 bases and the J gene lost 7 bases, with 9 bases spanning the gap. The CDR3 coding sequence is TGTGCCAGCAGTCCTTTGGGGAATGAGCAGTTCTTC. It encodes CASSPLGNEQFF.

The CDR3 bases are TGTGCCAGCAGTGAAGCGAGGGCAGGGCTCGCCTACACCTTC. Protein product: CASSEARAGLAYTF. The V and J genes are TRBV6-1 and TRBJ1-2, with a weak D call TRBD1 (5 bases). The CDR3 extends over 14 amino acids. Trimming stripped 0 bases from V and 10 bases from J, with 15 bases between. CDR1 is MNHNS and CDR2 is SASEGT in the germline V gene.

The CDR3 is CASSPATGGNSPLHF. The CDR3 DNA reads TGCGCCAGCAGCCCCGCGACAGGGGGGAATTCACCCCTCCACTTT. The chain has TRBV5-1 and TRBJ1-6; TRBD1 matches at 9 bases. Germline V gene data show CDR1 as SGHRS and CDR2 as YFSETQ. Trimming removed 4 bases from V and 7 bases from J; junction bases left unmatched: 6. The length of the CDR3 is 15 residues.

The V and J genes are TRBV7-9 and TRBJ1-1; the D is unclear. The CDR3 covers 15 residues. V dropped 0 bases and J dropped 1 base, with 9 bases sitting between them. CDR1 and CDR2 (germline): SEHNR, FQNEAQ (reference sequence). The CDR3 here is CASSLARVGNTEAFF. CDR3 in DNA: TGTGCCAGCAGCTTAGCGCGGGTGGGGAACACTGAAGCTTTCTTT.

The CDR3 is CASSSTGTGSTEAFF. The CDR3 DNA reads as TGCGCCAGCAGCTCTACCGGGACAGGGAGCACTGAAGCTTTCTTT. This chain uses TRBV5-1 with TRBJ1-1, with 9 bases lining up with TRBD1. The CDR3 is made up of 15 amino acids. The germline CDR1 and CDR2 sequences are SGHRS and YFSETQ. J lost 4 bases, V lost 3 bases, and 7 bases had no gene match.

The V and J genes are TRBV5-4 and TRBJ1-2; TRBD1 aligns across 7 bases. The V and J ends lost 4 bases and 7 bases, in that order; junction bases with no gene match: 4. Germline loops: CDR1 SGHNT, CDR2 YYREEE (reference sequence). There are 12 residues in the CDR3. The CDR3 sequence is CASSRTGTGYTF. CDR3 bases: TGTGCCAGCAGCAGGACAGGTACTGGCTACACCTTC.

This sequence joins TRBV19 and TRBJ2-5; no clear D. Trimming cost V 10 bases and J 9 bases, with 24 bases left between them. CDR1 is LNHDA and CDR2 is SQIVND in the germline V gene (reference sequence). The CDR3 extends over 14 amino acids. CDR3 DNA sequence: TGTGCCACCTCCTCAAACGGGCTAACGTCGGCCCAGTACTTC. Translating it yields CATSSNGLTSAQYF. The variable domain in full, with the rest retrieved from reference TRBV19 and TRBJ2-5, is DGGITQSPKYLFRKEGQNVTLSCEQNLNHDAMYWYRQDPGQGLRLIYYSQIVNDFQKGDIAEGYSVSREKKESFPLTVTSAQKNPTAFYLCATSSNGLTSAQYFGPGTRLLVL.

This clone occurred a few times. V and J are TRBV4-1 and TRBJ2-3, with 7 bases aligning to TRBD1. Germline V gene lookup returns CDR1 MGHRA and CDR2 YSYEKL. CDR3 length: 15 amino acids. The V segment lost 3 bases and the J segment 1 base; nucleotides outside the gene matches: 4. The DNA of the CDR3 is TGCGCCAGCAGCCAGCCGGGACAGCGCACAGATACGCAGTATTTT. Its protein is CASSQPGQRTDTQYF.

The DNA for the CDR3 is TGCAGCTTCGAACAGGGGGCGAACACCGGGGAGCTGTTTTTT. Its translation: CSFEQGANTGELFF. V usage is TRBV29-1 and J usage is TRBJ2-2, with TRBD1 identical over 8 bases. The ends lost 8 bases at V and 0 bases at J; junction bases unmatched: 5. Germline V CDR1 and CDR2: SQVTM, ANQGSEA. This CDR3 contains 14 residues.

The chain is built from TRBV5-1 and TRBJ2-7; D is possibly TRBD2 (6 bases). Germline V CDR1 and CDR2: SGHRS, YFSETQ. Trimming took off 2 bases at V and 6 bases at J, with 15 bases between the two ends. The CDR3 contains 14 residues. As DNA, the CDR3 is TGCGCCAGCAGCTTCCGGGACTCCGCAAGCGAGCAGTACTTC. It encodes CASSFRDSASEQYF.

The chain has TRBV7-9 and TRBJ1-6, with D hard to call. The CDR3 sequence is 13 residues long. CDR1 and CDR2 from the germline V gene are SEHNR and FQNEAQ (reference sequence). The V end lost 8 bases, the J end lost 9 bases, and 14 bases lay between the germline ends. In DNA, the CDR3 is TGTGCCAGCCAGGCGGCTGTGGGTTCACCCCTCCACTTT. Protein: CASQAAVGSPLHF.

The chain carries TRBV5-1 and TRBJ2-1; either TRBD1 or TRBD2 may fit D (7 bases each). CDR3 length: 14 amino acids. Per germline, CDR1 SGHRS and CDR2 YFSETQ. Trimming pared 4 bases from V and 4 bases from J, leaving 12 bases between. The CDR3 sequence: CASSRGDSYNEQFF. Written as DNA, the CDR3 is TGCGCCAGCAGCCGGGGGGACAGTTACAATGAGCAGTTCTTC.

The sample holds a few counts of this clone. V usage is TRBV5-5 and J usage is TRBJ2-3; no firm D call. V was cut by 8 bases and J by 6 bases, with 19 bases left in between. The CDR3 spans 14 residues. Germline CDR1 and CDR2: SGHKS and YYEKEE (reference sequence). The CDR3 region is CASRVVMARDTQYF. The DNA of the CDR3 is TGTGCCAGTAGGGTAGTCATGGCCCGGGATACGCAGTATTTT.

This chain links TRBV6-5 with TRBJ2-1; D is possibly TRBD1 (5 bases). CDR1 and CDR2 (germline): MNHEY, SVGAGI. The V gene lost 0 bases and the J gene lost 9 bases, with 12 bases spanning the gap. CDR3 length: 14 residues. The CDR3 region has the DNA TGTGCCAGCAGTTACTCCGCAGGGTTTAGTGAGCAGTTCTTC. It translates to CASSYSAGFSEQFF.

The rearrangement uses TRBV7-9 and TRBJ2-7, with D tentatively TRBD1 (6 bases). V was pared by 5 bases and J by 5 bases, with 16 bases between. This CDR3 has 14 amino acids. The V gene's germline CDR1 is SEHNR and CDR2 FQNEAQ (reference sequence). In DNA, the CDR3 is TGTGCCAGCAGCACCGAATGGACAGACCACGAGCAGTACTTC. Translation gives CASSTEWTDHEQYF.